These 3 T cell receptor beta chains were sequenced from one sample in a study of blood T cell repertoires in COVID-19. Sequencing used immunoSEQ multiplex PCR; TCRdb keeps in-frame clones, though not all of them. The repertoire has approximately 310,000 clones, approximately 88% of them found once; the top ten carry roughly 5.2%. Sequenced sample: PBMCs or T cells enriched from blood (not recorded which). These receptors all come from a man aged 60 to 69 who had recovered from COVID-19.

In this sample, this clone turned up once. This chain uses TRBV15 with TRBJ2-1, with unresolved D. Germline V gene sequence: CDR1 LNHNV, CDR2 YYDKDF (reference sequence). V was pared by 1 base and J by 12 bases, with 16 bases between. The CDR3 length is 14 residues. The CDR3 DNA follows: TGTGCCACCAGCAGAGGGAAGGCTCTCTCAGGGCAGTTCTTC. It is translated as CATSRGKALSGQFF.

The V and J genes are TRBV29-1 and TRBJ1-2; 10 nucleotides match TRBD1. CDR1 is SQVTM, CDR2 ANQGSEA, per germline. The ends lost 6 bases at V and 2 bases at J; junction bases unmatched: 12. This CDR3 region has 16 residues. This CDR3 reads CSVLPRDRGVNYGYTF. The CDR3 nucleotides read TGCAGCGTCCTCCCCAGGGACAGGGGCGTCAACTATGGCTACACCTTC.

This chain uses TRBV19 with TRBJ2-1, with D perhaps matching TRBD2 (6 bases). The germline V gene has CDR1 LNHDA and CDR2 SQIVND (reference sequence). This CDR3 is built from 14 residues. Trimming stripped 4 bases from V and 9 bases from J, with 16 bases between. The CDR3 bases are TGTGCCAGTAGTACCGGTTGGGGGGAACCTGAGCAGTTCTTC. As protein: CASSTGWGEPEQFF.